The T cell receptor beta chain described here comes from a study of shared clonotypes between healthy human individuals. For the study at large: Serving as donors were a couple of women and a few men, whose ages spanned 18 to 49.

Approximately 200 ng DNA, tens of thousands of T cell genomes, went into each sorted-subset replicate PCR. TCRdb's copy holds only in-frame clones and misses some; the assay was immunoSEQ multiplex PCR. This sample yields approximately 2.1 million clones, of which 90% to 95% are seen a single time; about 0.39% belongs to the top ten. The germline gives CDR1 MNHEY, CDR2 SMNVEV (reference sequence). The CDR3 is 12 residues long. V shed 2 bases and J shed 9 bases, with 5 bases lying between them. The sample comprised naive CD4+ T cells from PBMCs. The subset was: CD45RA+ positively selected. The chain uses TRBV27 and TRBJ1-6; tentatively, D is TRBD1 (5 bases). This sequence was found in a man between 18 and 35 years old in good health. Some clones in this sample may be carry-over from other donors' samples. CDR3 sequence (DNA): TGTGCCAGCAGTTTAGGGGGTTCACCCCTCCACTTT. It translates to CASSLGGSPLHF.